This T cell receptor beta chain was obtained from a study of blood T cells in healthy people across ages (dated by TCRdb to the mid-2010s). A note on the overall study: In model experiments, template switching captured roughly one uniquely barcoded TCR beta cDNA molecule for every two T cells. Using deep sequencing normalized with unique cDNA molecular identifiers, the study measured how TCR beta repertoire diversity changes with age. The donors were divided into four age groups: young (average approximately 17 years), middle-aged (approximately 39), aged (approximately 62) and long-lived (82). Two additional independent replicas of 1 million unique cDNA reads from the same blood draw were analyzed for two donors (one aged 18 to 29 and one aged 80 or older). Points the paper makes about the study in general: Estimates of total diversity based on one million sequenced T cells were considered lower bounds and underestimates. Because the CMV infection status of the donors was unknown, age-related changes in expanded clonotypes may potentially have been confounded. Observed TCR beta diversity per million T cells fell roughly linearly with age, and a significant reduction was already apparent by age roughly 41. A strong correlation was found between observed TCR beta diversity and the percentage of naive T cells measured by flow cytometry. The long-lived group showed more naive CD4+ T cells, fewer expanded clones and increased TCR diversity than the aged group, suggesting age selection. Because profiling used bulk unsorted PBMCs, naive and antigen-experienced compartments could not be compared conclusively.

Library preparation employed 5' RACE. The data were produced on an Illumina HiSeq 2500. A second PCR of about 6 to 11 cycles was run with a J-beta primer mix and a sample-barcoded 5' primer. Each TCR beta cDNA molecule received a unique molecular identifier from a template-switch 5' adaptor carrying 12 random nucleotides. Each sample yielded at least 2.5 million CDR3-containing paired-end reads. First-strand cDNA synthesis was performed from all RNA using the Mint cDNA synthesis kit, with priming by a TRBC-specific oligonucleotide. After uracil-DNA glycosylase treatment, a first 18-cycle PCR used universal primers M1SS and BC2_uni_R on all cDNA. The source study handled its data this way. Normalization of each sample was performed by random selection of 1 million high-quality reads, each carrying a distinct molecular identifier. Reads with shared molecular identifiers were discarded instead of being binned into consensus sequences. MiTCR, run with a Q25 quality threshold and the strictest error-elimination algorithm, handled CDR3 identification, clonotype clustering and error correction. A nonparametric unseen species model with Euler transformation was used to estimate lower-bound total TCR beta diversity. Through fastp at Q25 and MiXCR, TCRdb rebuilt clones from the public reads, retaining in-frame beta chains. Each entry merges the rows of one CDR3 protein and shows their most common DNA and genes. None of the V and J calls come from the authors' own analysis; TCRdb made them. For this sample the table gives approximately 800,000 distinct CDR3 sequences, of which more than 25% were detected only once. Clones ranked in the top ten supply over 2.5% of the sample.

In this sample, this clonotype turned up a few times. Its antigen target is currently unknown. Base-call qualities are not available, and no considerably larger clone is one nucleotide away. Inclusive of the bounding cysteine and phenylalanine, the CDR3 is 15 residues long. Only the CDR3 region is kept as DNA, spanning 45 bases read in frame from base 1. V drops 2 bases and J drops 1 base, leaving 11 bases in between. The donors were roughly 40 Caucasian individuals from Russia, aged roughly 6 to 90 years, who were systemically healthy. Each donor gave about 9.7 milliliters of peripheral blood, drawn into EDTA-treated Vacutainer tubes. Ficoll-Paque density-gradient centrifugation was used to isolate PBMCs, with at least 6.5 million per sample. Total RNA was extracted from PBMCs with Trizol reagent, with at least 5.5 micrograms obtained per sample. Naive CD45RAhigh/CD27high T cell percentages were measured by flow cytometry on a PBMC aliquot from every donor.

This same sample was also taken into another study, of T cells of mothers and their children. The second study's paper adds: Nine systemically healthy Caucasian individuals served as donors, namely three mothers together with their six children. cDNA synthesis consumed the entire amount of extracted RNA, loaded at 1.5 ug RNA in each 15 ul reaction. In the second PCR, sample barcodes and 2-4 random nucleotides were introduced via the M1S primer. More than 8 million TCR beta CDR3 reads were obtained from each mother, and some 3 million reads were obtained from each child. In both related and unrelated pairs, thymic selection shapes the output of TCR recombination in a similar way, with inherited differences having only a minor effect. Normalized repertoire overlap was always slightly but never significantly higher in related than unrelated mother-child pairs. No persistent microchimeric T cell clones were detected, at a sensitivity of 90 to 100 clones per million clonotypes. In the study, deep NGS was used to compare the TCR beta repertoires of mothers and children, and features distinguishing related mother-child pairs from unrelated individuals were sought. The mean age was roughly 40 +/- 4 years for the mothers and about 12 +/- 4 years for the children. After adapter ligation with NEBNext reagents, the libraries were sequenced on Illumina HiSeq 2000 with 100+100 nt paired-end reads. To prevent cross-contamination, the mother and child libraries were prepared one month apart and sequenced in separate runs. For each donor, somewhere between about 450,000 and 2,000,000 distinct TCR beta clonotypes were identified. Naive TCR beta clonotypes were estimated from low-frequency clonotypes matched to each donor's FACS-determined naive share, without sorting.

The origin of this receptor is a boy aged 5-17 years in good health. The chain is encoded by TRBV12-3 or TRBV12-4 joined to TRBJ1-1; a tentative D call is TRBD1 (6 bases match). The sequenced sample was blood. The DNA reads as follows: TGTGCCAGCAGTTTATCGGGGGCGGGGAACACTGAAGCTTTCTTT. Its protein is CASSLSGAGNTEAFF.